Reported below is one TCR beta chain. From the 5' RACE reads, TCRdb lists one entry per CDR3 protein and no DNA. The record lists around 370,000 distinct CDR3 sequences, of which the ten most abundant hold 2% to 3%. This sample is drawn from a study of monozygotic twins with inflammatory bowel disease. The origin of this receptor is a human donor with ulcerative colitis or Crohn's disease, or a healthy co-twin of an affected twin (not recorded which). The specimen sequenced was blood.

CDR3: CASGPGTSLYNEQFF. The J gene is TRBJ2-1, the V gene TRBV12-5; TCRdb calls TRBD2, which cannot be checked without DNA. In germline, CDR1 is LGHNT, CDR2 FRNRAP. The CDR3 extends over 15 amino acids.